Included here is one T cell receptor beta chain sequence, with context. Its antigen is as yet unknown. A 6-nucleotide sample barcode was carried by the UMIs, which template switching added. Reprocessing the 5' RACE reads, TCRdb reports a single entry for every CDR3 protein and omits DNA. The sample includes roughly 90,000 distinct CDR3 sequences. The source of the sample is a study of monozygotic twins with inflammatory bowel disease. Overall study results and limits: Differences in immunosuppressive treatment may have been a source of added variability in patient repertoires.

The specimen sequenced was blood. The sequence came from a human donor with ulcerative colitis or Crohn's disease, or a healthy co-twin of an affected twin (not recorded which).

The CDR3: CSARVLAGAFSSYEQYF. The chain has TRBV20-1 and TRBJ2-7; TCRdb proposes TRBD2, but this gene call is untestable without DNA. Germline V CDR1 and CDR2: DFQATT, SNEGSKA (reference sequence). CDR3 length: 17 residues.